These 7 T cell receptor beta chains came from one sample sequenced in a study of cytomegalovirus exposure and HLA in healthy donors. Researchers ran the PCR with 60 Vbeta and 13 Jbeta primers. Repertoires were generated with immunoSEQ multiplex PCR, while TCRdb's copy carries only in-frame clones and drops some. The table lists about 100,000 clones, around 60% of them singletons. What was sequenced was PBMCs. Receptors were obtained from a man younger than 45 in good health and CMV-seropositive.

The chain has TRBV4-1 and TRBJ2-7, with no clear D. Germline CDR1 MGHRA, CDR2 YSYEKL. V lost 1 base to trimming and J lost 0 bases, with 4 bases between them. The CDR3 sequence is 13 residues long. The CDR3 reads CASSQGPSYEQYF. As DNA, the CDR3 is TGCGCCAGCAGCCAAGGGCCCTCCTACGAGCAGTACTTC.

This rearrangement joins TRBV18 to TRBJ1-2, with 7 bases fitting TRBD1. This CDR3 contains 13 residues. Germline V gives CDR1 KGHSH, CDR2 LQKENI. With V trimmed by 3 bases and J by 8 bases, 6 bases remained unmatched. The CDR3 DNA follows: TGTGCCAGCTCACCGAGAGGGGGCGAGGGCTACACCTTC. Protein: CASSPRGGEGYTF.

This clone was seen just once. The V gene is TRBV6-5, the J gene TRBJ1-6; D is ambiguous. The CDR3 spans 12 residues. Germline CDR1 and CDR2: MNHEY and SVGAGI. V lost 6 bases and J 7 bases, leaving 7 bases between the germline ends. The DNA of the CDR3 is TGTGCCAGCAGGGCCGGGAATTCACCCCTCCACTTT. It specifies CASRAGNSPLHF.

The DNA of the CDR3 is TGCGCCAGCAGCCCTTACGGGGATAGCAATCAGCCCCAGCATTTT. It yields the protein CASSPYGDSNQPQHF. The chain has TRBV4-1 and TRBJ1-5; D gene uncertain. The CDR3 totals 15 residues. CDR1 and CDR2 from the germline V gene are MGHRA and YSYEKL. Trimming stripped 4 bases from V and 0 bases from J, with 10 bases between.

This chain links TRBV6-5 with TRBJ1-2; 7 bases line up with TRBD1. The CDR3 is 14 amino acids. With 7 bases clipped from V and 2 bases from J, the junction kept 7 bases outside the gene matches. The germline V gene has CDR1 MNHEY and CDR2 SVGAGI. For the CDR3, the DNA is TGTGCCAGCACCTCGATAGGGGGCAACTATGGCTACACCTTC. Translated: CASTSIGGNYGYTF.

This clone was seen once. J is TRBJ1-2 and V is TRBV5-1; TRBD1 is a possible D gene (5 bases). The CDR3 is 14 amino acids. The germline gives CDR1 SGHRS, CDR2 YFSETQ. The V end was cut by 4 bases, the J end by 7 bases, with 17 bases between. The CDR3 protein is CASSLKTSGPGYTF. The CDR3 DNA reads as TGCGCCAGCAGCCTTAAAACCTCAGGGCCTGGCTACACCTTC. The whole variable domain, filled in from reference TRBV5-1 and TRBJ1-2, reads KAGVTQTPRYLIKTRGQQVTLSCSPISGHRSVSWYQQTPGQGLQFLFEYFSETQRNKGNFPGRFSGRQFSNSRSEMNVSTLELGDSALYLCASSLKTSGPGYTFGSGTRLTVV.

This clone was seen a handful of times. This chain joins TRBV11-2 and TRBJ2-5; the D gene is possibly TRBD1 (6 bases). The CDR3 covers 14 residues. Germline V gene data show CDR1 as SGHAT and CDR2 as FQNNGV. V was trimmed by 4 bases and J by 7 bases, leaving 16 bases between them. The CDR3 DNA sequence: TGTGCCAGCAGCTACCTGGGGCTAGGGGGGACCCAGTACTTC. Its protein product is CASSYLGLGGTQYF.